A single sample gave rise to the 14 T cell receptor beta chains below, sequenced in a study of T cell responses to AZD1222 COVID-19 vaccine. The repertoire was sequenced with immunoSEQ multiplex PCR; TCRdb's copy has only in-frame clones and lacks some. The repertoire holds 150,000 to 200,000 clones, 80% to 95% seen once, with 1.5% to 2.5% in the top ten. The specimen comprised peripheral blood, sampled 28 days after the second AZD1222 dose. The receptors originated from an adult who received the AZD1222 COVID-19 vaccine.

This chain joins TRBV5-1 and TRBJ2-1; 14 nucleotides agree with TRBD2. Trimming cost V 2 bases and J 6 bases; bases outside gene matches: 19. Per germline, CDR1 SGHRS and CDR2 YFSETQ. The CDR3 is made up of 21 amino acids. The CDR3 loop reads CASSLNSGTSGRYYLPNEQFF. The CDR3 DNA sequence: TGCGCCAGCAGCTTAAATTCCGGGACTAGCGGGAGATACTATCTTCCCAATGAGCAGTTCTTC. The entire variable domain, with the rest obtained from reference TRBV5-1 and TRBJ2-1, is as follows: KAGVTQTPRYLIKTRGQQVTLSCSPISGHRSVSWYQQTPGQGLQFLFEYFSETQRNKGNFPGRFSGRQFSNSRSEMNVSTLELGDSALYLCASSLNSGTSGRYYLPNEQFFGPGTRLTVL.

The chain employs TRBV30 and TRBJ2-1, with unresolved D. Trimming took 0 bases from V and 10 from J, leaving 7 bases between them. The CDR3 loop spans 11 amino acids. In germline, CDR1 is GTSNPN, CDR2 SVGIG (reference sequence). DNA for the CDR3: TGTGCCTGGAGTGTACAATTGGAGCAGTTCTTC. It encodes CAWSVQLEQFF.

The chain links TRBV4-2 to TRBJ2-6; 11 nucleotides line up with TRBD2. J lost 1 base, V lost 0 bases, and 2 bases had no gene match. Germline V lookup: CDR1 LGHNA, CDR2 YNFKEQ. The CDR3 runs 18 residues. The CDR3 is CASSQDGTSGSGANVLTF. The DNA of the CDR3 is TGTGCCAGCAGCCAAGACGGGACTAGCGGTTCTGGGGCCAACGTCCTGACTTTC.

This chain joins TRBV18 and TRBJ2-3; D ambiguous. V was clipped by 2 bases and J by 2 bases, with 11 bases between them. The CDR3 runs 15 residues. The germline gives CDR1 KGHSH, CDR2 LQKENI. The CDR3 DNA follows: TGTGCCAGCTCACCATCCATGGACCACACAGATACGCAGTATTTT. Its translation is CASSPSMDHTDTQYF.

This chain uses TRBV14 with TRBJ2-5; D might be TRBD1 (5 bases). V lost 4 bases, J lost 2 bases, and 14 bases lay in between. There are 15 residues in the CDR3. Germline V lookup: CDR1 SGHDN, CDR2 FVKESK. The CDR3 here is CASSLLTGKQETQYF. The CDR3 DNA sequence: TGTGCCAGCAGCCTTTTAACAGGCAAACAAGAGACCCAGTACTTC.

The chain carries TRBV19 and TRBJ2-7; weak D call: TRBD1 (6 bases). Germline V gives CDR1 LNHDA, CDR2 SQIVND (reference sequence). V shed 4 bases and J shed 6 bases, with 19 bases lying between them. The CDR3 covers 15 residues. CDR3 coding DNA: TGTGCCAGTAGTAACACTCTTACAGGGTCCCGCGAGCAGTACTTC. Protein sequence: CASSNTLTGSREQYF.

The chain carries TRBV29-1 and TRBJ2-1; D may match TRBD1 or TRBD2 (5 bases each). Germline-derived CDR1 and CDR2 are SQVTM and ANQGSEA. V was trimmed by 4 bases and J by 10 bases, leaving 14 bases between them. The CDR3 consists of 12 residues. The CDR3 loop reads CSVGARDQEQFF. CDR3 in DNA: TGCAGCGTTGGAGCAAGGGACCAAGAGCAGTTCTTC.

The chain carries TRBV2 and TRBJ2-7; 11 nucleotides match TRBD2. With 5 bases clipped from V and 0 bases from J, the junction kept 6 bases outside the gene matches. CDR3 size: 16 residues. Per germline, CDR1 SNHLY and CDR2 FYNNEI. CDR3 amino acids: CASSLLAGVSSYEQYF. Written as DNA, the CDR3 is TGTGCCAGCAGTCTACTAGCGGGGGTCTCCTCCTACGAGCAGTACTTC. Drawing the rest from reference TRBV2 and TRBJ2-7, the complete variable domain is EPEVTQTPSHQVTQMGQEVILRCVPISNHLYFYWYRQILGQKVEFLVSFYNNEISEKSEIFDDQFSVERPDGSNFTLKIRSTKLEDSAMYFCASSLLAGVSSYEQYFGPGTRLTVT.

CDR3 in DNA: TGTGCCAGCAGCAAAGACATGAACACTGAAGCTTTCTTT. As protein: CASSKDMNTEAFF. The rearrangement joins TRBV21-1 to TRBJ1-1; the table's D call, TRBD1, was not checked against the DNA. TRBV21-1 is given as a pseudogene. CDR3 length: 13 amino acids.

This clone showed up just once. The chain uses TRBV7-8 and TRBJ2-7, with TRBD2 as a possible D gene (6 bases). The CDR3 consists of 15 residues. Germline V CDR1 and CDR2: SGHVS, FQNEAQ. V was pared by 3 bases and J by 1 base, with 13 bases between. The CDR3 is CASSLVHGGSYEQYF. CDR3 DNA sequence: TGTGCCAGCAGCTTGGTACATGGGGGGTCCTACGAGCAGTACTTC.

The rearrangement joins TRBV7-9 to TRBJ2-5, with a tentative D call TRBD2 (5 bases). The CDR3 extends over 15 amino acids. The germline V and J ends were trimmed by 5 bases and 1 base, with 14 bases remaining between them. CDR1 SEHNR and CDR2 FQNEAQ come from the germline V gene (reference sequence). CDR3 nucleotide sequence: TGTGCCAGCAGCCCGACGAGGGTTTCCCAAGAGACCCAGTACTTC. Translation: CASSPTRVSQETQYF.

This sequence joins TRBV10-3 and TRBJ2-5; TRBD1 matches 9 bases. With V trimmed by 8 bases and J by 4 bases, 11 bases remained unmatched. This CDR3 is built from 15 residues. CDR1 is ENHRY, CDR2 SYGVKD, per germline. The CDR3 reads CAIGPGTGIGETQYF. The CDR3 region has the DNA TGTGCCATCGGTCCCGGGACAGGGATCGGAGAGACCCAGTACTTC.

CDR3 nucleotides: TGTGCCAGCAGCAATAGACAGGGGAACACTGAAGCTTTCTTT. This sequence encodes CASSNRQGNTEAFF. V is TRBV2 and J is TRBJ1-1; 7 positions agree with TRBD1. Looked up from germline, CDR1 is SNHLY and CDR2 is FYNNEI. V dropped 6 bases and J dropped 1; count of bases not matched to a gene: 5. This CDR3 region has 14 residues.

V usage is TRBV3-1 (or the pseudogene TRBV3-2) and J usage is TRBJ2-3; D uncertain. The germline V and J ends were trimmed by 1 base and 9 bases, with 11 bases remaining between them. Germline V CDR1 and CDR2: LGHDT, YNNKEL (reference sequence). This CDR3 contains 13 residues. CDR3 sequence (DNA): TGTGCCAGCAGCCAAGGGGGTTTGGGAACGCAGTATTTT. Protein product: CASSQGGLGTQYF.